These 30 T cell receptor beta chains share one sample of origin, sequenced in a study of T cells after yellow fever vaccination. TCRdb reprocessed the 5' RACE reads with MiXCR, giving one entry per CDR3 protein. The profile covers approximately 300,000 distinct CDR3 sequences, with roughly 13% appearing a single time and roughly 0.5% taken by the ten largest. The material was CD4+ T cells sorted from PBMCs, obtained 45 days after the yellow fever booster vaccination. All receptors derive from a man between 25 and 39 years old who received the YFV17D yellow fever vaccine.

The chain joins TRBV27 to TRBJ2-2, with 7 bases aligning to TRBD2. This CDR3 region has 16 residues. V shed 2 bases, J shed 3 bases, and the junction held 6 bases outside the gene matches. Germline lookup yields CDR1 MNHEY and CDR2 SMNVEV (reference sequence). The CDR3 protein is CASSLTGRTYTGELFF. Written as DNA, the CDR3 is TGTGCCAGCAGTTTAACCGGGAGGACCTACACCGGGGAGCTGTTTTTT.

In its sample, this clonotype was seen a few times. The CDR3 coding sequence is TGCGCCAGCAGTCAACAGGACAGGGCCGCTCAGCCCCAGCATTTT. Its translation is CASSQQDRAAQPQHF. The rearrangement joins TRBV23-1 to TRBJ1-5; 8 positions agree with TRBD1. TRBV23-1 carries the ORF label, with uncertain function. There are 15 residues in the CDR3. Trimming removed 2 bases from V and 6 bases from J; junction bases left unmatched: 6.

The chain links TRBV18 to TRBJ2-7; 8 bases are a match to TRBD1. Germline CDR1 KGHSH, CDR2 LQKENI. This CDR3 comprises 14 residues. Trimming removed 3 bases from V and 6 bases from J; junction bases left unmatched: 7. CDR3 bases: TGTGCCAGCTCACCTAGTCAGGGGGCAATCGAGCAGTACTTC. Protein product: CASSPSQGAIEQYF.

In this sample, this clonotype turned up once. This chain uses TRBV6-5 with TRBJ2-2; TRBD2 aligns across 7 bases. This CDR3 has 17 amino acids. V shed 0 bases, J shed 8 bases, and the junction held 12 bases outside the gene matches. In germline, CDR1 is MNHEY, CDR2 SVGAGI. The CDR3 DNA reads TGTGCCAGCAGTTACTCTAGTAGACTAGCCGGGAATGGGGAGCTGTTTTTT. Protein: CASSYSSRLAGNGELFF.

The gene calls are TRBV18 and TRBJ1-1; D possibly corresponds to TRBD1 (5 bases). Trimming took off 4 bases at V and 6 bases at J, with 12 bases between the two ends. Germline CDR1 is KGHSH and CDR2 is LQKENI. This CDR3 contains 13 residues. The CDR3 DNA reads as TGTGCCAGCTCACTAACTTACAGGTCTGAAGCTTTCTTT. It codes for CASSLTYRSEAFF.

This chain's CDR3 is CSAIPNSGSYEQYF. The CDR3 nucleotides are TGCAGTGCCATTCCCAATAGCGGCTCCTACGAGCAGTACTTC. This chain uses TRBV20-1 with TRBJ2-7; possibly TRBD2 for D (6 bases). V was cut by 6 bases and J by 0 bases, with 15 bases left in between. The germline V gene has CDR1 DFQATT and CDR2 SNEGSKA (reference sequence). The CDR3 loop spans 14 amino acids.

In this sample, this clonotype turned up many times. The chain joins TRBV5-1 to TRBJ2-3; 8 bases are shared with TRBD1. This CDR3 has 16 amino acids. The germline V gene has CDR1 SGHRS and CDR2 YFSETQ. V lost 0 bases and J lost 5; bases outside the gene matches: 8. DNA for the CDR3: TGCGCCAGCAGCTTGGGTGGCAGGGGGCGAGAAGATACGCAGTATTTT. This gives the protein CASSLGGRGREDTQYF. Using reference TRBV5-1 and TRBJ2-3 for the parts outside the CDR3, the full variable domain is KAGVTQTPRYLIKTRGQQVTLSCSPISGHRSVSWYQQTPGQGLQFLFEYFSETQRNKGNFPGRFSGRQFSNSRSEMNVSTLELGDSALYLCASSLGGRGREDTQYFGPGTRLTVL.

This clonotype was seen a few times. The rearrangement uses TRBV29-1 and TRBJ2-5; 8 nucleotides align to TRBD2. Germline CDR1 SQVTM, CDR2 ANQGSEA. J gave up 4 bases and V 5 bases, and 15 bases lay outside the gene matches. The CDR3 runs 16 residues. CDR3 amino acids: CSVWGGAGVFGETQYF. CDR3 DNA sequence: TGCAGCGTTTGGGGGGGAGCGGGAGTATTCGGAGAGACCCAGTACTTC.

This clonotype has more than one count but fewer than ten. This chain joins TRBV5-1 and TRBJ2-3, with TRBD2 identical over 7 bases. This CDR3 region has 18 residues. The J segment lost 3 bases and the V segment lost 0 bases, leaving 13 bases of the junction unmatched. CDR1 is SGHRS, CDR2 YFSETQ, per germline. The DNA of the CDR3 is TGCGCCAGCAGCTTGGCCACCTGGGGGGGGACCTTAACAGATACGCAGTATTTT. Translating gives CASSLATWGGTLTDTQYF.

This clonotype was detected a few times. V is TRBV7-2 and J is TRBJ2-1; D is undetermined. This CDR3 comprises 14 residues. Germline V CDR1 and CDR2: SGHTA, FQGNSA. V was clipped by 5 bases and J by 2 bases, with 10 bases between them. The CDR3 reads CASSLRPTYNEQFF. Here the CDR3 DNA reads TGTGCCAGCAGCCTCCGACCCACCTACAATGAGCAGTTCTTC.

The gene calls are TRBV20-1 and TRBJ2-3; D call uncertain. The CDR3 has 13 amino acids. Germline V gene data show CDR1 as DFQATT and CDR2 as SNEGSKA (reference sequence). The V end was cut by 5 bases, the J end by 2 bases, with 11 bases between. The CDR3 is CSAFTVDTDTQYF. For the CDR3, the DNA is TGCAGTGCTTTTACAGTTGACACAGATACGCAGTATTTT.

This clonotype occurred a few times. The chain is built from TRBV5-5 and TRBJ2-7; D remains unclear. Trimming left V 8 bases short and J 2 bases short, with 20 bases between. The CDR3 totals 15 residues. Germline V gene data show CDR1 as SGHKS and CDR2 as YYEKEE (reference sequence). This chain's CDR3 is CASTIGPLVTYEQYF. The DNA for the CDR3 is TGTGCCAGTACCATTGGGCCCTTGGTAACCTACGAGCAGTACTTC.

This clonotype was counted a few times. CDR3 nucleotides: TGTGCCAGCAGCCTAATGGACGGGACCTCTGGAAACACCATATATTTT. This sequence encodes CASSLMDGTSGNTIYF. V is TRBV7-6 and J is TRBJ1-3; D may be TRBD1 (5 bases). This CDR3 has 16 amino acids. Trimming took 5 bases from V and 0 from J, leaving 14 bases between them. CDR1 is SGHVS and CDR2 is FNYEAQ in the germline V gene.

This clonotype was seen only a few times. This chain joins TRBV6-2 or TRBV6-3 and TRBJ2-1; TRBD2 matches 10 bases. Germline V gene sequence: CDR1 MNHEY, CDR2 SVGEGT. This CDR3 region has 17 residues. V lost 2 bases, J lost 4 bases, and 8 bases stayed unmatched. In DNA, the CDR3 is TGTGCCAGCAGTTACATGACCTTAGCGGGAGGATACAATGAGCAGTTCTTC. It specifies CASSYMTLAGGYNEQFF.

In its sample, this clonotype was seen a few times. This chain links TRBV11-3 with TRBJ2-1; D call uncertain. There are 12 residues in the CDR3. Per the germline V gene, CDR1 is SGHNT and CDR2 is YENEEA. V shed 4 bases and J shed 8 bases, with 9 bases lying between them. The CDR3 region has the DNA TGTGCCAGCAGCTATACATCCGATGAGCAGTTCTTC. Translation: CASSYTSDEQFF. Full variable domain (remainder filled in from reference TRBV11-3 and TRBJ2-1): EAGVVQSPRYKIIEKKQPVAFWCNPISGHNTLYWYLQNLGQGPELLIRYENEEAVDDSQLPKDRFSAERLKGVDSTLKIQPAELGDSAVYLCASSYTSDEQFFGPGTRLTVL.

V gene TRBV7-2 combines with J gene TRBJ2-1; D unresolved. In germline, CDR1 is SGHTA, CDR2 FQGNSA. This CDR3 is built from 11 residues. The V and J ends lost 8 bases and 7 bases respectively, with 9 bases between them. The chain's CDR3 is CASSSRNEQFF. CDR3 nucleotide sequence: TGTGCCAGCTCCTCCCGGAATGAGCAGTTCTTC.

This clonotype was observed a few times. The V call is TRBV5-4, the J call TRBJ1-1; D perhaps matches TRBD1 (6 bases). Trimming pared 3 bases from V and 4 bases from J, leaving 16 bases between. CDR3 length: 15 amino acids. Germline lookup yields CDR1 SGHNT and CDR2 YYREEE (reference sequence). The CDR3 bases are TGTGCCAGCAGCTCCGAAGGACAGCCCAGCACTGAAGCTTTCTTT. Translating gives CASSSEGQPSTEAFF. Full variable domain (rest looked up from reference TRBV5-4 and TRBJ1-1): ETGVTQSPTHLIKTRGQQVTLRCSSQSGHNTVSWYQQALGQGPQFIFQYYREEENGRGNFPPRFSGLQFPNYSSELNVNALELDDSALYLCASSSEGQPSTEAFFGQGTRLTVV.

A few counts support this clonotype. This sequence joins TRBV7-2 and TRBJ2-3, with 9 bases aligning to TRBD2. The CDR3 extends over 19 amino acids. V shed 5 bases and J 1 base; nucleotides not matched to a gene: 16. Germline assignment: CDR1 SGHTA and CDR2 FQGNSA. The CDR3 is CASSLSGRATFSRTDTQYF. The CDR3 DNA is TGTGCCAGCAGCCTTAGCGGGAGAGCAACCTTTAGCCGCACAGATACGCAGTATTTT.

The chain carries TRBV30 and TRBJ1-2, with TRBD1 as a possible D gene (5 bases). CDR1 GTSNPN and CDR2 SVGIG come from the germline V gene (reference sequence). V was trimmed by 3 bases and J by 8 bases, leaving 16 bases between them. This CDR3 has 13 amino acids. The CDR3 protein is CAWRMGQVGGYTF. For the CDR3, the DNA is TGTGCCTGGAGGATGGGGCAGGTTGGCGGCTACACCTTC.

This clonotype was seen a few times. The V call is TRBV3-1, the J call TRBJ2-7; 9 bases map to TRBD1. The CDR3 has 16 amino acids. Trimming took 4 bases from V and 0 from J; bases not matched to a gene: 7. CDR1 and CDR2 (germline): LGHDT, YNNKEL (reference sequence). The CDR3 sequence is CASSPHGQGSSYEQYF. CDR3 sequence (DNA): TGTGCCAGCAGCCCCCACGGACAGGGGAGCTCCTACGAGCAGTACTTC.

This chain joins TRBV18 and TRBJ1-5, with TRBD1 as a possible D gene (5 bases). This CDR3 has 13 residues. Germline CDR1 reads KGHSH; CDR2 reads LQKENI. V gave up 4 bases and J gave up 4 bases, with 8 bases separating them. For the CDR3, the DNA is TGTGCCAGCTCACAAGACAGAAATCAGCCCCAGCATTTT. Encoded protein: CASSQDRNQPQHF.

This clonotype was picked up many times. This sequence joins TRBV4-3 and TRBJ2-3, with 10 bases aligning to TRBD2. The germline V gene encodes CDR1 LGHNA and CDR2 YSLEER. Trimming at V came to 3 bases and at J to 7 bases, leaving 19 bases not matched to a gene. The CDR3 covers 19 residues. The CDR3 loop is CASSHRGLANWGPENTQYF. For the CDR3, the DNA is TGCGCCAGCAGCCACCGGGGACTAGCGAACTGGGGGCCGGAAAATACGCAGTATTTT.

The chain employs TRBV20-1 and TRBJ1-6, with D perhaps matching TRBD1 (5 bases). CDR1 DFQATT and CDR2 SNEGSKA come from the germline V gene (reference sequence). V was shortened by 8 bases and J by 12 bases, with 20 bases between the two germline ends. The CDR3 has 13 amino acids. The CDR3 here is CSPGTEDGVPLHF. In DNA, the CDR3 is TGCAGTCCGGGGACCGAAGACGGCGTACCCCTCCACTTT.

V usage is TRBV5-1 and J usage is TRBJ2-2; possibly TRBD2 for D (5 bases). CDR3 length equals 13 residues. CDR1 and CDR2 from the germline V gene are SGHRS and YFSETQ. V was clipped by 3 bases and J by 6 bases, with 9 bases between them. The CDR3 DNA sequence: TGCGCCAGCAGCTCGGGGTTCGCCGGGGAGCTGTTTTTT. Translated: CASSSGFAGELFF.

This clonotype was seen more than once but under ten times. At one end, the junction sequence differs from germline, possibly due to a read error. The chain joins TRBV7-2 to TRBJ2-7; D possibly corresponds to TRBD1 (7 bases). CDR1 SGHTA and CDR2 FQGNSA come from the germline V gene. This CDR3 region has 13 residues. Here the CDR3 reads CASSPVPGGRAAF. As DNA, the CDR3 is TGTGCCAGCAGCCCTGTACCAGGGGGGCGAGCGGCTTTC.

This clonotype was counted between two and nine times. The chain combines TRBV7-2 with TRBJ2-4, with a tentative D call TRBD2 (7 bases). CDR1 is SGHTA, CDR2 FQGNSA, per germline. CDR3 length equals 15 residues. The ends were cut back, 5 bases at V and 6 bases at J, with 17 bases in the middle. Written as DNA, the CDR3 is TGTGCCAGCAGCCCGGGGGCAGCGGGAATAAACATTCAGTACTTC. Protein: CASSPGAAGINIQYF. The full variable domain, in which reference TRBV7-2 and TRBJ2-4 provide the parts outside the CDR3, is GAGVSQSPSNKVTEKGKDVELRCDPISGHTALYWYRQSLGQGLEFLIYFQGNSAPDKSGLPSDRFSAERTGGSVSTLTIQRTQQEDSAVYLCASSPGAAGINIQYFGAGTRLSVL.

This clonotype occurred a few times. The chain couples TRBV6-5 to TRBJ2-7, with D possibly being TRBD2 (5 bases). Between the trimmed V and J ends, which lost 2 bases and 7 bases, there was a span of 12 bases. Germline V gene sequence: CDR1 MNHEY, CDR2 SVGAGI. The length of the CDR3 is 13 residues. The CDR3, as DNA: TGTGCCAGCAGTTACGCCCTCCGGGGAGAGCAGTACTTC. This gives the protein CASSYALRGEQYF.

The chain joins TRBV14 to TRBJ2-1; 11 positions match TRBD2. The CDR3 contains 15 residues. CDR1 SGHDN and CDR2 FVKESK come from the germline V gene. The V and J ends lost 5 bases and 4 bases, in that order; junction bases with no gene match: 4. CDR3 protein: CASSKGLAVYNEQFF. The CDR3 nucleotides read TGTGCCAGCAGCAAGGGACTAGCGGTTTACAATGAGCAGTTCTTC.

V usage is TRBV6-5 and J usage is TRBJ2-3; no clear D. The germline V and J ends were trimmed by 4 bases and 2 bases, with 10 bases remaining between them. CDR3 length: 14 amino acids. Germline CDR1 is MNHEY and CDR2 is SVGAGI. The CDR3 here is CASSLEKVTDTQYF. CDR3 coding DNA: TGTGCCAGCAGTTTAGAGAAAGTCACAGATACGCAGTATTTT.

The V gene is TRBV29-1, the J gene TRBJ2-2; the D is unclear. V was pared by 3 bases and J by 6 bases, with 8 bases between. Germline V gene data show CDR1 as SQVTM and CDR2 as ANQGSEA. CDR3 length: 12 amino acids. CDR3 protein: CSVDQGSGELFF. The DNA of the CDR3 is TGCAGCGTTGATCAAGGGTCCGGGGAGCTGTTTTTT.